This is a list of T cell receptor beta chains from one sample in a study of blood T cell repertoires in COVID-19. Data came from immunoSEQ multiplex PCR; TCRdb stores just in-frame clones and leaves some out. The sample has about 210,000 clones, roughly 85% seen once. The sequenced sample was PBMCs or T cells enriched from blood (not recorded which). The receptors originated from a man between 40 and 49 years old who had recovered from COVID-19. Each CDR3 is given with its conserved first and last residue. The D gene is left open where the match is weak. The size of a clone is reported for some rows only, either as once, few or many, or as a class for expanded clones.

TRBV15,TRBJ1-5,-,-,TGTGCCGCCGCTTCGGGGGGTAGTCAGCCCCAGCATTTT,CAAASGGSQPQHF
TRBV19,TRBJ1-4,-,-,TGTGCCAGTAGTATCCCAGGGGAAAAACTGTTTTTT,CASSIPGEKLFF
TRBV28,TRBJ2-5,-,-,TGTGCCAGCAGTTGGGAGGTAGGGACCCAGTACTTC,CASSWEVGTQYF
TRBV4-3,TRBJ1-1,-,-,TGCGCCAGCAGCCAATACAGGGTGCCCCCTGAAGCTTTCTTT,CASSQYRVPPEAFF
TRBV6-5,TRBJ1-5,-,-,TGTGCCAGCTGTTTGGGGGGTTATCAGCCCCAGCATTTT,CASCLGGYQPQHF
TRBV30,TRBJ2-3,-,-,TGTGCCTGGAGTGTAGCGGCCGGCACAGATACGCAGTATTTT,CAWSVAAGTDTQYF
TRBV6-5,TRBJ2-7,TRBD2,-,TGTGCCAGCAGTACTGGGGGGGGGACCTACGAGCAGTACTTC,CASSTGGGTYEQYF
TRBV11-3,TRBJ2-1,-,-,TGTGCCAGCAGCTTAGATCTGGACAGTGACGATGAGCAGTTCTTC,CASSLDLDSDDEQFF
TRBV7-9,TRBJ1-2,-,-,TGTGCCAGCAGCCCTAGTGGGTTGTCCTATGGCTACACCTTC,CASSPSGLSYGYTF
TRBV7-9,TRBJ1-6,-,-,TGTGCCAGCAGCTCCAGGGGAGAGGGCAATTCACCCCTCCACTTT,CASSSRGEGNSPLHF
TRBV28,TRBJ1-5,-,-,TGTGCCAGCAGCCCCGCTCCGGGCAATCAGCCCCAGCATTTT,CASSPAPGNQPQHF
TRBV2,TRBJ2-3,-,-,TGTGCCAGCAGTGGGGACAAAACTAAGGCGACAGATACGCAGTATTTT,CASSGDKTKATDTQYF
TRBV7-8,TRBJ1-2,TRBD1,-,TGTGCCAGCAGCCTGGGGACAGCTAACTATGGCTACACCTTC,CASSLGTANYGYTF
TRBV11-3,TRBJ2-4,TRBD2,-,TGTGCCAGCAGCCCACGGTCCGGGGGGGGGAACATTCAGTACTTC,CASSPRSGGGNIQYF
TRBV5-4,TRBJ2-1,-,-,TGTGCCAGCAGCGCGGGATCCCTCTCCTACAATGAGCAGTTCTTC,CASSAGSLSYNEQFF
TRBV21-1,TRBJ2-7,-,-,TGTGCCAGCACCGATACAATAGGGGACAGTTTCTACGAGCAGTACTTC,CASTDTIGDSFYEQYF
TRBV18,TRBJ1-6,-,-,TGTGCCAGCTCACCGGGACAAAGAAATTCACCCCTCCACTTT,CASSPGQRNSPLHF
TRBV6-2/TRBV6-3,TRBJ1-5,TRBD1,-,TGTGCCAGCAGTTACGGGACAGGGGCTCAGCCCCAGCATTTT,CASSYGTGAQPQHF
TRBV10-1,TRBJ2-7,-,-,TGCGCCAGCAGTGAGAGGGAGCAGCCTCTAACCTACGAGCAGTACTTC,CASSEREQPLTYEQYF
TRBV24-1,TRBJ2-3,-,once,TGTGCCACCAGTGACCGCTCAAGGGAGAAGAGAGATACGCAGTATTTT,CATSDRSREKRDTQYF
TRBV14,TRBJ2-1,TRBD1,-,TGTGCCAGCAGAGGGACAGGGACCTATGAGCAGTTCTTC,CASRGTGTYEQFF
TRBV3-1/TRBV3-2,TRBJ2-7,TRBD2,few,TGTGCCAGCAGCCCCAGGACTAGCGGGCCTAGCTCCTACGAGCAGTACTTC,CASSPRTSGPSSYEQYF
TRBV7-9,TRBJ2-7,-,-,TGTGCCAGCAGCCCGTCTTGGGGGCCTGGGTACGAGCAGTACTTC,CASSPSWGPGYEQYF
TRBV9,TRBJ2-6,TRBD2,-,TGTGCCAGCAGCGTAGATCCGCGGGAGCGCTCTGGGGCCAACGTCCTGACTTTC,CASSVDPRERSGANVLTF
TRBV5-6,TRBJ2-7,-,-,TGTGCCAGCAGCTTCGTTGGGGCGAGCTACGAGCAGTACTTC,CASSFVGASYEQYF
TRBV6-2/TRBV6-3,TRBJ1-4,-,-,TGTGCCAGCAGTTACGGCCCAGGGGACGCAACTAATGAAAAACTGTTTTTT,CASSYGPGDATNEKLFF